The text below deals with one TCR beta chain. Its antigen is unknown. The sample holds no much larger clone one base away, and base qualities are not on file. This entry is derived from a study of blood T cell repertoires in COVID-19 (dated by TCRdb to about 2020). General notes on the study: Collaborator samples came from the United States, Italy and Spain and covered acute and convalescent phases of COVID-19. Samples were obtained from the ongoing ImmuneRACE study (first 160 participants) and from 950 to 1,500 subjects provided by 6 global collaborators. The dataset comprised deeply sampled blood TCRbeta repertoires from subjects exposed to, actively infected with, or recovered from COVID-19. HLA class I and class II types, where available, came from metadata supplied by the sample provider rather than from assay-based typing. The material from the prospective study consisted of cDNA or gDNA derived from T cells, B-cell-depleted T cells, or PBMCs. A freely available public database, intended as a resource for researchers studying the immune response to SARS-CoV-2, is where the repertoires were released. Nearly every sample came with metadata listing a de-identified subject ID, COVID-19 status, age in years and sex.

The collaborating institutions used their own protocols to collect whole blood in K2EDTA tubes. For TCRbeta analysis, collaborators shipped samples in one of three forms: frozen whole blood, isolated PBMCs, or DNA extracted from either of those sample types. TCRbeta CDR3 regions were amplified from genomic DNA by means of the immunoSEQ Assay, a bias-controlled multiplex PCR. The study's processing was this. The number of nucleated cells in each sample was estimated by amplification of reference gene primers within the assay. To quantify the absolute abundance of each unique TCRbeta CDR3 rearrangement, sequence reads were collapsed and filtered. For each sample, productive Simpson clonality was calculated as the square root of Simpson's diversity index over productive rearrangements. The table comes from immuneACCESS by way of TCRdb, which keeps in-frame sequences with V and J called. Part of the clones is missing from these tables; in studies checked, under half for an unresolved V gene and the rest for unknown reasons. That table gives V, J and clone size, and the DNA gave D and trimming. For this sample the table gives 270,000 or so clones, of which roughly 89% were detected only once. The ten largest clones represent approximately 4.3% of the sample.

Overall study results and their limits: The quantity of clinical and demographic metadata differed by source and by participant and was supplied without curation.

From cysteine to phenylalanine, the CDR3 is 15 amino acids long. CDR3 DNA only is kept here, 45 bases in frame from base 1. CDR1 MRHNA and CDR2 SNTAGT were looked up in the germline V gene. Clipping removes 6 bases from V and 3 bases from J, with 9 as the unmatched junction base count. The rearrangement combines TRBV6-4 with TRBJ2-3; a stretch of 7 junction bases matches TRBD1. The specimen sequenced was peripheral blood. This receptor was taken from a man aged 35 to 55 with acute or convalescent COVID-19. For the CDR3, the sequence is CASSPGRGPTDTQYF. The sequenced DNA: TGTGCCAGCAGCCCAGGAAGGGGGCCGACAGATACGCAGTATTTT.